This TCR beta chain derives from a study of T cell responses to AZD1222 COVID-19 vaccine (dated by TCRdb to the early 2020s). Concerning the study at large: AZD1222 recipients with second doses at about 4 weeks or about 12 weeks were pooled, because spike-specific TCR depth and breadth did not differ between schedules. Trial participants were enrolled into age subgroups of 18-55, 56-69 and 70-plus years, which contained about 150, 28 and 57 TCR-sequenced participants, respectively. TCR sequencing covered 233 trial participants: some 210 given two doses of AZD1222 and 26 given two doses of MenACWY control vaccine. Summary of the overall study and its limitations: Reportedly, almost half of the unique spike-specific TCRs recognized epitopes lying outside the regions that are mutated in the B.1.351 and B.1.1.7 variants. Conclusions about previously exposed vaccinees were limited because only six AZD1222 recipients were SARS-CoV-2 seropositive at baseline. Spike-specific TCR breadth and depth rose significantly after two AZD1222 doses compared with day 0 and with MenACWY recipients. Because no samples from the day 14 peak response were available, repertoires could be characterized only after the peak T cell response. CD4 TCRs associated with the vaccine covered the entire spike protein, and the dominant responses were in regions 160-218 and 743-854. The 56-69-year group was small, and its depth increase did not reach significance, likely because of low power. Participants were mostly white British and included more females than males, and it was suggested by the authors that clonal diversity may have been underestimated.

CDR1 and CDR2, looked up from the germline V gene, are KGHDR and SFDVKD. V ends up 11 bases short and J 4 bases short, with an unmatched junction base count of 16. From cysteine to phenylalanine, the CDR3 is 16 amino acids long. Only CDR3 DNA remains: 48 bases, in frame from the first base. Per the publication, the time point label means: baseline before first vaccination. Vaccinee samples came from UK trials COV001 and COV002, including a single-blind randomized controlled phase 2/3 trial of AZD1222 (ChAdOx1 nCoV-19) in healthy adults. Trial participant PBMC samples were collected at day 0 and day 28 after the second dose for TCRbeta chain sequencing. A note on this clone: The clone's antigen remains unknown. Within one base of it there is no much larger clone, and no base qualities were kept.

The CDR3 regions of human TCRbeta chains were subjected to immunosequencing. Per the original workflow: TCRs in the repertoires were matched against a reference library of SARS-CoV-2-specific TCRs that had been generated with the MIRA antigen-specificity platform. Breadth meant the fraction of unique TCRs that were SARS-CoV-2-associated, whereas depth meant the fraction of total T cells that were SARS-CoV-2-associated. Using the MIRA data, each spike-specific TCR was mapped to the spike region that the TCR reacts to and placed in a CD4 or CD8 class. Log10-transformed breadth and depth values were compared by one-way ANOVA with Sidak's multiple comparisons tests. TCRdb limited this immuneACCESS table to in-frame rearrangements with V and J called. A share of clones is missing; checked studies link under half to unresolved V genes, and the rest is unexplained. Clone size and V and J calls were adopted from that table, with D and trimming inferred from the DNA. Within this sample are 150,000 to 200,000 clones, with approximately 95% of them counted one time only. The top ten constitute approximately 3.9% of the sample.

In this chain, TRBV24-1 is recombined with TRBJ1-2, with 9 bases matching TRBD1. Sample: peripheral blood, taken on day 0 of AZD1222 vaccination. The TCR sequence derives from an adult in good health. This receptor has the CDR3 CAIHRDRAPWSYGYTF. The base sequence is TGTGCCATCCACCGGGACAGGGCCCCCTGGAGCTATGGCTACACCTTC.